Listed below are T cell receptor beta chains from one sample, sequenced in a study of vaccination effects on CD4 cells after COVID-19. Libraries were prepared by immunoSEQ multiplex PCR; TCRdb keeps only in-frame clonotypes and omits some of them. The data hold approximately 74,000 clones, with 77% observed a single time. These receptors have no identified antigens. The starting material was CD4+ T cells from PBMCs cultured with HCoV-OC43 spike peptides, obtained after COVID-19 vaccination. These receptors came from a human donor who received a COVID-19 vaccine. CDR3s leave out the opening cysteine and the closing phenylalanine or tryptophan.

j_call v_call cdr3_aa
TRBJ2-2 TRBV19 ASKPGGTTGELF
TRBJ2-3 TRBV2 ASRDRGGRGGTDTQY
TRBJ1-2 TRBV15 ATSRGSIGDRGFGGYT
TRBJ2-1 TRBV7-2 ASSLTAVGSYNEQF
TRBJ1-2 TRBV5-1 ASSLFRSGTNYGYT
TRBJ2-1 TRBV29-1 SVDRQYNEQF
TRBJ2-3 TRBV5-1 ASSLRETDTQY
TRBJ1-3 TRBV18 ASSPPNRAGNTIY
TRBJ2-1 TRBV5-1 ASSLEQPRYNEQF
TRBJ2-1 TRBV4-1 ASSPRALSGTNHNEQF
TRBJ2-5 TRBV6-5 ASTIQLGVETQY
TRBJ2-2 TRBV15 ASGGGNTGELF
TRBJ2-5 TRBV9 ASSVSGAETQY
TRBJ1-2 TRBV28 ASMAGGYGYT
TRBJ2-3 TRBV5-1 ASSWTSTDTQY
TRBJ2-2 TRBV7-2 ASSLGGTGELF
TRBJ1-3 TRBV14 ASSPTGAGNTIY
TRBJ1-2 TRBV24-1 ATSGDREDGYT
TRBJ1-5 TRBV2 ASSVRPTNQPQH
TRBJ2-3 TRBV11-2 ASSLVEGFGTDTQY
TRBJ2-5 TRBV29-1 SIYRGPETQY
TRBJ2-3 TRBV19 ASSRNRVTDTQY
TRBJ1-2 TRBV12-3/TRBV12-4 ASRKTGVSGYT
TRBJ1-2 TRBV6-5 ASSRRDRGGNGYT
TRBJ2-5 TRBV13 ASSSWGTGEMETQY
TRBJ1-2 TRBV6-5 ASTRGNPHYGYT
TRBJ1-2 TRBV19 ASSTPEGQGPRGYT
TRBJ2-3 TRBV5-8 ASSPFPRDGTDTQY
TRBJ1-2 TRBV28 ASRPTGAQGYGYT
TRBJ1-2 TRBV6-2/TRBV6-3 ASSYQDRGRYT
TRBJ1-2 TRBV6-5 ASSLTGNYGYT
TRBJ2-2 TRBV3-1/TRBV3-2 ASSQWGQNTGELF
TRBJ1-2 TRBV3-1/TRBV3-2 ASSPQVVDTITGRGYT